This is a list of T cell receptor beta chains from one sample in a study of beta chain features in type 1 diabetes. TCRdb keeps only in-frame clones here, not all; method: immunoSEQ multiplex PCR. The sample has a few hundred thousand clones; over 9.5% are singletons. The sequencing sample was made of naive CD4+ T cells from blood. The receptors were sampled from a woman aged 18 to 35 with type 1 diabetes. CDR3s include the opening cysteine and the closing phenylalanine or tryptophan. Size values are once, few and many counts, or a class for expanded clones, and some rows have none.

cdr3_aa clone_size j_call v_call cdr3_length
CASSTRDITYEQYF NA TRBJ2-7 TRBV5-4 14
CAWRVGGTDTQYF NA TRBJ2-3 TRBV30 13
CATSMGVGVAGNTIYF NA TRBJ1-3 TRBV15 16
CASSSPGDRGYYGYTF NA TRBJ1-2 TRBV9 16
CASSPGQIYGYTF few TRBJ1-2 TRBV19 13
CASSMGQTDVAFF NA TRBJ1-1 TRBV7-9 13
CASMRGLGDTQYF NA TRBJ2-3 TRBV25-1 13
CASSLGLVNTDTQYF few TRBJ2-3 TRBV9 15
CASSLAYGANEQYF NA TRBJ2-7 TRBV7-2 14
CASSQERQATYEQYF NA TRBJ2-7 TRBV4-3 15
CASSQDSAPLGGTQYF NA TRBJ2-5 TRBV4-3 16
CATSRDSGEIYNEQFF NA TRBJ2-1 TRBV15 16
CAISRRQGEDEQFF NA TRBJ2-1 TRBV10-3 14
CASSWRILQGAENIQYF NA TRBJ2-4 TRBV5-1 17
CASSPGQQETQYF few TRBJ2-5 TRBV11-2 13
CASSLIPGPTGELFF NA TRBJ2-2 TRBV27 15
CAWEAGTGGRADGYTF few TRBJ1-2 TRBV30 16
CASSSRGETEAFF NA TRBJ1-1 TRBV18 13
CASSRGTRDFEETQYF once TRBJ2-5 TRBV7-9 16
CASSQEAPGQGLNIQYF NA TRBJ2-4 TRBV4-2 17
CATSRGVLGYEQYF NA TRBJ2-7 TRBV15 14
CASSVGGLQGTDTQYF few TRBJ2-3 TRBV9 16
CAWRRTGRVTEAFF few TRBJ1-1 TRBV30 14
CASSARLAGGQYEQYF few TRBJ2-7 TRBV7-8 16
CASKKGDRVYEQYF NA TRBJ2-7 TRBV30 14
CASSMTGQGAKNIQYF NA TRBJ2-4 TRBV25-1 16
CASSLTGDETQYF few TRBJ2-5 TRBV7-2 13
CASSLPGQGVRGQYF few TRBJ2-4 TRBV11-3 15